The rows below give T cell receptor beta chains drawn from one sample of a study of T cells in Graves' hyperthyroidism and ophthalmopathy. In TCRdb, the multiplex PCR reads were re-called with MiXCR into one record per CDR3 protein. The table shows hundreds of thousands of distinct CDR3 sequences, with around 15% occurring only once. Sequencing was done on a sample of blood. The source of these receptors is a woman in her forties or fifties with Graves' ophthalmopathy. CDR3s include the opening cysteine and the closing phenylalanine or tryptophan. The D gene is left open where the match is weak. A row's size may be missing; if present it is once, few, many or a size class.

d_gene | abundance | j_gene | v_gene | CDR3aa | CDR3nt
TRBD2 | . | TRBJ2-2 | TRBV4-2 | CASSQVLAGVTGELFF | TGTGCCAGCAGCCAAGTGTTAGCGGGAGTGACCGGGGAGCTGTTTTTT
TRBD2 | few | TRBJ2-3 | TRBV9 | CASSVVGNGLAGVSDTQCF | TGTGCCAGCAGCGTAGTGGGCAACGGGTTAGCGGGAGTATCAGATACGCAGTGTTTT
. | many | TRBJ2-7 | TRBV20-1 | CSASGHQSSYEQYF | TGCAGTGCCAGCGGACACCAGAGCTCCTACGAGCAGTACTTC
TRBD1 | few | TRBJ1-2 | TRBV18 | CASSPGGTQGRNGTF | TGTGCCAGCTCACCGGGAGGTACACAGGGGAGGAATGGCACCTTC
TRBD2 | many | TRBJ2-1 | TRBV13 | CASSATTSGYNEQFF | TGTGCCAGCAGCGCGACTACTAGCGGCTACAATGAGCAGTTCTTC
. | many | TRBJ1-1 | TRBV13 | CASSPRRGARTEAFF | TGTGCCAGCAGCCCCCGCCGCGGGGCGAGGACTGAAGCTTTCTTT
TRBD2 | many | TRBJ2-1 | TRBV28 | CASSPGLAGRPRNEQFF | TGTGCCAGCAGTCCAGGACTAGCCGGCCGTCCCCGCAATGAGCAGTTCTTC
. | few | TRBJ1-1 | TRBV5-6 | CASSLKPLREAFF | TGTGCCAGCAGCTTGAAGCCACTCCGGGAAGCTTTCTTT
. | . | TRBJ2-1 | TRBV29-1 | CSVEDSVSRVLNEQFF | TGCAGCGTTGAAGACTCTGTCAGCCGGGTTCTCAATGAGCAGTTCTTC
. | few | TRBJ2-7 | TRBV20-1 | CSANQGPTYEQYF | TGCAGTGCGAACCAGGGGCCTACCTACGAGCAGTACTTC
TRBD1 | many | TRBJ2-2 | TRBV24-1 | CATSDPGTGEGELFF | TGTGCCACCAGTGACCCCGGGACAGGGGAAGGGGAGCTGTTTTTT
TRBD2 | few | TRBJ2-1 | TRBV28 | CASSPFGLADRSYNEQFF | TGTGCCAGCAGTCCCTTCGGACTAGCGGATCGCTCCTACAATGAGCAGTTCTTC
TRBD1 | many | TRBJ1-5 | TRBV2 | CASSDRGSNQPQHF | TGTGCCAGTTCTGACAGGGGAAGCAATCAGCCCCAGCATTTT
TRBD1 | few | TRBJ2-2 | TRBV12-3/TRBV12-4 | CASPTGGLNTGELFF | TGTGCCAGCCCCACAGGGGGTTTAAACACCGGGGAGCTGTTTTTT
TRBD1 | many | TRBJ2-5 | TRBV30 | CAWGGQGRETQYF | TGTGCCTGGGGGGGACAGGGGAGAGAGACCCAGTACTTC
TRBD2 | many | TRBJ2-2 | TRBV7-6 | CASSPGLATNTGELFF | TGTGCCAGCAGCCCCGGACTAGCGACGAACACCGGGGAGCTGTTTTTT
TRBD1 | few | TRBJ1-2 | TRBV29-1 | CSVDEGQTSNYGYTF | TGCAGCGTTGATGAGGGACAGACCTCTAACTATGGCTACACCTTC
TRBD1 | many | TRBJ2-1 | TRBV2 | CASSKDRGNDEQFF | TGTGCCAGCAGTAAGGACAGGGGAAATGATGAGCAGTTCTTC
. | few | TRBJ2-3 | TRBV27 | CASSLEGDSTDTQYF | TGTGCCAGCAGTTTGGAGGGAGATTCCACAGATACGCAGTATTTT
. | many | TRBJ1-4 | TRBV2 | CASSEINEKLFF | TGTGCCAGCAGTGAAATTAATGAAAAACTGTTTTTT
. | many | TRBJ2-2 | TRBV12-3/TRBV12-4 | CASTASSAQNTGELFF | TGTGCCAGCACCGCATCTAGCGCCCAGAACACCGGGGAGCTGTTTTTT
TRBD1 | many | TRBJ1-6 | TRBV5-1 | CASSLETGGESPLHF | TGCGCCAGCAGCTTGGAGACAGGGGGGGAATCACCCCTCCACTTT
. | . | TRBJ1-2 | TRBV5-1 | CASSPRRTEFFGYTF | TGCGCCAGCAGCCCGCGCCGGACAGAATTCTTTGGCTACACCTTC
. | . | TRBJ1-4 | TRBV7-9 | CASSQTGSREKLFF | TGTGCCAGCAGCCAAACAGGGAGTCGCGAAAAACTGTTTTTT
TRBD2 | few | TRBJ2-7 | TRBV6-1 | CASSGGLAGASYEQYF | TGTGCCAGCAGTGGGGGACTAGCGGGGGCCTCCTACGAGCAGTACTTC
TRBD2 | many | TRBJ2-5 | TRBV5-6 | CASNPRTSMETQYF | TGTGCCAGCAACCCCCGGACTAGCATGGAGACCCAGTACTTC
TRBD2 | many | TRBJ2-7 | TRBV7-9 | CASSSAGGGSSYEQYF | TGTGCCAGCAGCTCTGCCGGCGGGGGAAGCTCCTACGAGCAGTACTTC
TRBD1 | . | TRBJ1-1 | TRBV12-3/TRBV12-4 | CASSYLGQGGAFF | TGTGCCAGCAGTTACCTGGGACAGGGGGGAGCTTTCTTT
TRBD1 | many | TRBJ1-6 | TRBV9 | CASSVGGQGFSPLHF | TGTGCCAGCAGCGTAGGTGGACAGGGTTTTTCACCCCTCCACTTT
. | many | TRBJ1-5 | TRBV28 | CASNDPGPNNQPQHF | TGTGCCAGCAACGACCCAGGGCCCAACAATCAGCCCCAGCATTTT
. | . | TRBJ2-5 | TRBV5-1 | CASSFNGPGYGETQYF | TGCGCCAGCAGCTTCAATGGTCCCGGCTATGGGGAGACCCAGTACTTC
. | few | TRBJ1-5 | TRBV2 | CASSEGLDSQPQHF | TGTGCCAGCAGTGAAGGACTGGATAGTCAGCCCCAGCATTTT
. | . | TRBJ1-2 | TRBV5-1 | CASSLETGRFGYTF | TGCGCCAGCAGCTTGGAGACGGGGCGTTTTGGCTACACCTTC
TRBD2 | many | TRBJ2-5 | TRBV20-1 | CSARETGTSKETQYF | TGCAGTGCTAGAGAAACCGGGACTAGCAAAGAGACCCAGTACTTC
. | many | TRBJ2-1 | TRBV12-3/TRBV12-4 | CATLESSYNEQFF | TGTGCCACCTTGGAGAGCTCCTACAATGAGCAGTTCTTC
. | many | TRBJ2-7 | TRBV5-1 | CASSPRLRQGGEQYF | TGCGCCAGCAGCCCGAGGTTGAGGCAGGGTGGCGAGCAGTACTTC
TRBD1 | many | TRBJ1-2 | TRBV9 | CASSKGQEYGYTF | TGTGCCAGCAGCAAGGGACAGGAGTATGGCTACACCTTC
. | many | TRBJ2-5 | TRBV20-1 | CSARAGTRQETQYF | TGCAGTGCTAGGGCCGGGACTCGACAGGAGACCCAGTACTTC
TRBD2 | . | TRBJ2-1 | TRBV7-3 | CASSLRGLAGVPNEQFF | TGTGCCAGCAGCTTGAGAGGACTAGCGGGAGTCCCCAATGAGCAGTTCTTC
TRBD2 | few | TRBJ2-1 | TRBV4-3 | CASSQGATGRAQNEQFF | TGCGCCAGCAGCCAAGGGGCAACCGGGAGGGCCCAAAATGAGCAGTTCTTC
TRBD1 | many | TRBJ2-7 | TRBV6-2/TRBV6-3 | CASSYSRDRGYEQYF | TGTGCCAGCAGTTACTCGAGGGACAGGGGCTACGAGCAGTACTTC
TRBD2 | many | TRBJ2-7 | TRBV11-2 | CASSKPGLATEQYF | TGTGCCAGCAGCAAGCCGGGACTAGCGACCGAGCAGTACTTC
TRBD2 | . | TRBJ2-1 | TRBV7-2 | CASSLYSAGGPYNEQFF | TGTGCCAGCAGCTTATACTCAGCGGGAGGGCCATACAATGAGCAGTTCTTC
. | many | TRBJ1-4 | TRBV30 | CAWSTGRLYEKLFF | TGTGCCTGGAGTACGGGGCGTTTGTACGAAAAACTGTTTTTT
. | . | TRBJ2-3 | TRBV28 | CASSLIRGISTDTQYF | TGTGCCAGCAGTTTAATCAGGGGAATTAGCACAGATACGCAGTATTTT
. | many | TRBJ1-2 | TRBV12-3/TRBV12-4 | CASTQGGRSGYGYTF | TGTGCCAGCACCCAAGGGGGGCGATCTGGGTATGGCTACACCTTC
. | many | TRBJ1-2 | TRBV3-1 | CASSQIYGYTF | TGTGCCAGCAGCCAGATCTATGGCTACACCTTC
TRBD1 | many | TRBJ2-5 | TRBV18 | CASSPSIRDSQETQYF | TGTGCCAGCTCACCATCGATCAGGGACAGTCAAGAGACCCAGTACTTC
. | many | TRBJ2-1 | TRBV28 | CASSLWGIGSYNEQFF | TGTGCCAGCAGTTTGTGGGGCATTGGCTCCTACAATGAGCAGTTCTTC
. | many | TRBJ2-7 | TRBV5-1 | CASSRSNSYEQYF | TGCGCCAGCAGCCGATCTAACTCCTACGAGCAGTACTTC
TRBD1 | many | TRBJ2-7 | TRBV20-1 | CSAHWDRTYEQYF | TGCAGTGCTCACTGGGACAGAACCTACGAGCAGTACTTC
. | many | TRBJ2-7 | TRBV30 | CAAASEYEQYF | TGTGCTGCTGCCAGTGAGTACGAGCAGTACTTC
TRBD1 | few | TRBJ1-5 | TRBV29-1 | CSVEDSGGPQHF | TGCAGCGTTGAAGATTCAGGGGGGCCCCAGCATTTT
. | few | TRBJ2-1 | TRBV6-6 | CASSYSIVFYNEQFF | TGTGCCAGCAGTTACTCGATCGTCTTTTACAATGAGCAGTTCTTC
TRBD1 | many | TRBJ1-4 | TRBV2 | CASAAGGEKLFF | TGTGCCAGCGCAGCAGGGGGCGAAAAACTGTTTTTT
. | many | TRBJ2-6 | TRBV2 | CASSRDSGANVLTF | TGTGCCAGCAGTAGGGACTCTGGGGCCAACGTCCTGACTTTC
TRBD2 | few | TRBJ2-3 | TRBV6-4 | CASSDSRLAGQDTQYF | TGTGCCAGCAGTGACTCGAGGCTAGCGGGACAAGATACGCAGTATTTT
TRBD2 | many | TRBJ2-7 | TRBV15 | CATSRDGNGWLADSYEQYF | TGTGCCACCAGCAGAGATGGAAATGGTTGGCTAGCGGACTCCTACGAGCAGTACTTC
. | few | TRBJ1-2 | TRBV6-1 | CASRLGTTYGYTF | TGTGCCAGCAGACTCGGGACTACGTATGGCTACACCTTC
. | many | TRBJ1-1 | TRBV6-2/TRBV6-3 | CASVPRWGTSRPEAFF | TGTGCCAGCGTACCCCGGTGGGGGACCTCGCGGCCTGAAGCTTTCTTT